This paragraph covers one TCR beta chain sequence. The sample comes from a study of T cell responses to AZD1222 COVID-19 vaccine. The CDR3 totals 14 residues. Germline CDR1 MDHEN, CDR2 SYDVKM. The ends lost 2 bases at V and 6 bases at J; junction bases unmatched: 3. Sequencing used immunoSEQ multiplex PCR; TCRdb keeps in-frame clones, though not all of them. The sample carries around 140,000 clones, more than 70% recorded once. This specimen consisted of peripheral blood, obtained 28 days after the second AZD1222 dose. The rearrangement joins TRBV28 to TRBJ1-4; 7 positions match TRBD1. This TCR derives from an adult who received the AZD1222 COVID-19 vaccine. CDR3 bases: TGTGCCAGCAGTTTAGTGCAGGGGGATGAAAAACTGTTTTTT. It yields the protein CASSLVQGDEKLFF.